This record looks at one T cell receptor (beta chain) sequence and its context. The data derive from a study of control samples from healthy donors and cancer patients. Profiling relied on immunoSEQ multiplex PCR, and the TCRdb table lists in-frame clones only, not all of them. The table has roughly 38,000 clones, about 90% seen once. The CDR3 contains 15 residues. Germline lookup yields CDR1 SGHNT and CDR2 YYREEE (reference sequence). Trimming took off 4 bases at V and 10 bases at J, with 18 bases between the two ends. This TCR was sampled from a woman between 45 and 65 years old in good health. The chain links TRBV5-4 to TRBJ1-6, with a tentative D call TRBD1 (5 bases). The sequenced sample was blood. The chain's CDR3 is CASSPGTGPESPLHF. Written as DNA, the CDR3 is TGTGCCAGCAGCCCCGGGACTGGCCCGGAATCACCCCTCCACTTT. The full variable domain, completed using reference TRBV5-4 and TRBJ1-6, is ETGVTQSPTHLIKTRGQQVTLRCSSQSGHNTVSWYQQALGQGPQFIFQYYREEENGRGNFPPRFSGLQFPNYSSELNVNALELDDSALYLCASSPGTGPESPLHFGNGTRLTVT.